The 5 T cell receptor beta chains below all came from one sample that was sequenced in a study of blood T cell repertoires in COVID-19. TCRdb's table, derived via immunoSEQ multiplex PCR, lists solely in-frame clones and lacks some. Counted here are some 180,000 clones, more than 80% occurring once; the ten biggest clones make up roughly 7.7%. Sample: peripheral blood. The origin of the receptors is a woman aged 55-70 years with acute or convalescent COVID-19.

This chain joins TRBV27 and TRBJ2-7; 8 bases are a match to TRBD1. J was trimmed by 2 bases and V by 6 bases; bases with no gene match: 9. CDR3 length equals 15 residues. Germline-derived CDR1 and CDR2 are MNHEY and SMNVEV (reference sequence). The chain's CDR3 is CASSPGQGRTYEQYF. The CDR3 DNA reads as TGTGCCAGCAGCCCCGGACAGGGCCGGACCTACGAGCAGTACTTC.

The CDR3 sequence is CASAHGLAGGPWETQYF. In DNA, the CDR3 is TGCGCCAGCGCCCACGGACTAGCGGGAGGCCCCTGGGAGACCCAGTACTTC. The rearrangement links TRBV5-1 to TRBJ2-5, with TRBD2 identical over 14 bases. CDR3 length: 17 amino acids. Germline values: CDR1 SGHRS, CDR2 YFSETQ. The V and J ends lost 7 bases and 5 bases, in that order; junction bases with no gene match: 13.

The rearrangement joins TRBV20-1 to TRBJ2-3; 12 bases are a match to TRBD2. CDR1 and CDR2 from the germline V gene are DFQATT and SNEGSKA (reference sequence). The CDR3 runs to 16 residues. The J segment lost 6 bases and the V segment lost 3 bases, leaving 10 bases of the junction unmatched. CDR3 coding DNA: TGCAGTGCTAGTGGCCTAGCGGGAGGGGGAGGGGATACGCAGTATTTT. This translates into CSASGLAGGGGDTQYF.

This chain connects TRBV5-1 to TRBJ1-5, with 7 positions matching TRBD1. Germline V gives CDR1 SGHRS, CDR2 YFSETQ. V lost 0 bases to trimming and J lost 4 bases; unmatched junction nucleotides: 4. The CDR3 runs 15 residues. Here the CDR3 reads CASSLEGAGNQPQHF. Written as DNA, the CDR3 is TGCGCCAGCAGCTTGGAGGGGGCAGGGAATCAGCCCCAGCATTTT.

V and J are TRBV29-1 and TRBJ2-7; 8 bases line up with TRBD2. The CDR3 contains 12 residues. After removal of 5 bases from V and 2 bases from J, the junction contained 2 bases not matched to a gene. The germline V gene has CDR1 SQVTM and CDR2 ANQGSEA. The CDR3 DNA sequence: TGCAGCGTTCTAGCGGGTCCCTACGAGCAGTACTTC. It is translated as CSVLAGPYEQYF.